These 17 T cell receptor beta chains came from one sample sequenced in a study of CD8 T cells in ankylosing spondylitis (TCRdb year 2017). The method behind the library was 5' RACE. The sample was run on an Illumina HiSeq 2500. TCRdb reworked the public reads: Q25 trimming with fastp, MiXCR clone assembly, productive beta chains retained. Entries that share a CDR3 protein sequence are merged under the most common genes and DNA. In this sample the table shows approximately 140,000 distinct CDR3 sequences, about a tenth of which occur a single time. The ten largest make up roughly 3.3% of the sample. Input material: blood, either unsorted or a sorted T cell fraction (not recorded which). These receptors originate from a male donor with ankylosing spondylitis or in good health (not recorded which).

This clonotype occurred many times. The chain employs TRBV12-3 or TRBV12-4 and TRBJ2-7, with 8 bases matching TRBD2. CDR3 length equals 15 residues. The J segment lost 4 bases and the V segment lost 8 bases, leaving 13 bases of the junction unmatched. CDR3 amino acids: CASGLSGMGLYEQYF. CDR3 in DNA: TGTGCCAGCGGACTTAGCGGGATGGGACTGTACGAGCAGTACTTC.

There are a few counts of this clonotype. The J gene is TRBJ2-1, the V gene TRBV29-1; D might be TRBD1 or TRBD2, each matching 5 bases. CDR1 and CDR2 (germline): SQVTM, ANQGSEA. V lost 5 bases, J lost 6 bases, and 14 bases lay in between. The CDR3 runs to 13 residues. As DNA, the CDR3 is TGCAGCGTTAGTGAGGGGCCCCCCAATGAGCAGTTCTTC. Encoded protein: CSVSEGPPNEQFF.

This clonotype has only a few counts. The CDR3 nucleotides read TGTGCCAGCACTGTAGCGGGGAAGTACAATGAGCAGTTCTTC. It yields the protein CASTVAGKYNEQFF. V is TRBV7-2 and J is TRBJ2-1; 8 nucleotides line up with TRBD2. J lost 4 bases, V lost 7 bases, and 6 bases had no gene match. The CDR3 loop spans 14 amino acids. Germline assignment: CDR1 SGHTA and CDR2 FQGNSA.

This chain connects TRBV6-2 or TRBV6-3 to TRBJ2-5; TRBD2 aligns across 10 bases. The CDR3 is 16 amino acids. Germline V gives CDR1 MNHEY, CDR2 SVGEGT. With V trimmed by 5 bases and J by 1 base, 7 bases remained unmatched. CDR3 amino acids: CASSVSSGSGQETQYF. The CDR3 nucleotides are TGTGCCAGCAGTGTCTCTAGCGGGAGTGGCCAAGAGACCCAGTACTTC.

This clonotype was counted many times. CDR3: CASSLSGPRAEQYF. CDR3 sequence (DNA): TGTGCCAGCAGCTTAAGCGGGCCAAGGGCCGAGCAGTACTTC. The chain links TRBV11-1 to TRBJ2-7, with a tentative D call TRBD2 (6 bases). The germline gives CDR1 SGHAT, CDR2 FQDESV (reference sequence). V gave up 2 bases and J gave up 6 bases, with 14 bases separating them. There are 14 residues in the CDR3.

This rearrangement joins TRBV12-3 or TRBV12-4 to TRBJ1-1; D call uncertain. CDR3 size: 15 residues. V dropped 5 bases and J dropped 8 bases, with 21 bases sitting between them. CDR3: CASSLLTLGQTEAFF. CDR3 bases: TGTGCCAGCAGTCTCCTCACCTTGGGCCAGACAGAAGCTTTCTTT.

This clonotype was seen ten or more times. The genes are TRBV29-1 and TRBJ2-5; D gene unclear. This CDR3 has 14 amino acids. V lost 3 bases to trimming and J lost 5 bases, with 16 bases between them. The germline gives CDR1 SQVTM, CDR2 ANQGSEA. CDR3 residues: CSVDFQAGFETQYF. In nucleotides, the CDR3 is TGCAGCGTTGATTTCCAGGCTGGTTTTGAGACCCAGTACTTC.

This clonotype came up many times. The chain recombines TRBV18 with TRBJ2-7; 9 nucleotides match TRBD1. Trimming removed 4 bases from V and 2 bases from J; junction bases left unmatched: 6. Germline CDR1 KGHSH, CDR2 LQKENI. The length of the CDR3 is 15 residues. The CDR3 loop is CASSLPGTGTYEQYF. CDR3 nucleotide sequence: TGTGCCAGCTCACTTCCCGGGACAGGGACCTACGAGCAGTACTTC.

This clonotype was seen repeatedly, ten times or more. The V and J genes are TRBV5-1 and TRBJ2-5; 12 nucleotides match TRBD2. The V segment lost 3 bases and the J segment 5 bases; nucleotides outside the gene matches: 8. This CDR3 region has 16 residues. The germline V gene has CDR1 SGHRS and CDR2 YFSETQ. For the CDR3, the DNA is TGCGCCAGCAGCTCAGGGCTAGCGGGAGGGTTTGAGACCCAGTACTTC. Translating gives CASSSGLAGGFETQYF. The full variable domain, in which reference TRBV5-1 and TRBJ2-5 provide the parts outside the CDR3, is KAGVTQTPRYLIKTRGQQVTLSCSPISGHRSVSWYQQTPGQGLQFLFEYFSETQRNKGNFPGRFSGRQFSNSRSEMNVSTLELGDSALYLCASSSGLAGGFETQYFGPGTRLLVL.

This clonotype was seen ten or more times. The chain uses TRBV5-1 and TRBJ2-7; D unresolved. The CDR3 is made up of 11 amino acids. Looked up from germline, CDR1 is SGHRS and CDR2 is YFSETQ. Trimming shortened V by 3 bases and J by 5 bases, and 6 bases separated the two germline ends. The DNA of the CDR3 is TGCGCCAGCAGCTATTCGAACGAGCAGTACTTC. Protein sequence: CASSYSNEQYF.

This clonotype was recorded many times. The chain has TRBV7-2 and TRBJ2-2; TRBD1 aligns across 8 bases. There are 15 residues in the CDR3. The ends lost 3 bases at V and 6 bases at J; junction bases unmatched: 6. The germline gives CDR1 SGHTA, CDR2 FQGNSA. In DNA, the CDR3 is TGTGCCAGCAGCTTTCAGGGGGCTGGTGCCGGGGAGCTGTTTTTT. Encoded protein: CASSFQGAGAGELFF.

At least ten counts were recorded for this clonotype. This chain uses TRBV20-1 with TRBJ2-3; D remains unclear. The V gene lost 2 bases and the J gene lost 0 bases, with 15 bases spanning the gap. This CDR3 spans 16 amino acids. Looked up from germline, CDR1 is DFQATT and CDR2 is SNEGSKA (reference sequence). The CDR3 loop is CSARLVGRTSTDTQYF. The CDR3 DNA follows: TGCAGTGCTAGACTAGTAGGACGAACTAGCACAGATACGCAGTATTTT.

DNA for the CDR3: TGTGCCAGCAGCCACCTACAGGGGTCCGGGGAGCTGTTTTTT. It specifies CASSHLQGSGELFF. The V and J genes are TRBV4-2 and TRBJ2-2, with TRBD1 matching 7 bases. V was clipped by 3 bases and J by 6 bases; unmatched bases: 4. Germline V lookup: CDR1 LGHNA, CDR2 YNFKEQ. This CDR3 is 14 amino acids long.

In DNA form, the CDR3 reads TGTGCCAGCAGCGCCAGAGGGGGGCAGGGAGAGACCCAGTACTTC. Residues: CASSARGGQGETQYF. The gene calls are TRBV11-2 and TRBJ2-5; D may correspond to TRBD1 or TRBD2 (6 bases each). The CDR3 extends over 15 amino acids. Germline V gene sequence: CDR1 SGHAT, CDR2 FQNNGV. Trimming removed 5 bases from V and 4 bases from J, with 17 bases in between.

This clonotype was detected ten times or more. The chain employs TRBV29-1 and TRBJ2-7, with no clear D. The V gene's germline CDR1 is SQVTM and CDR2 ANQGSEA. V was trimmed by 0 bases and J by 1 base, leaving 10 bases between them. This CDR3 is built from 14 residues. CDR3 region: CSVEDPVQSYEQYF. The CDR3 nucleotides read TGCAGCGTTGAAGATCCCGTCCAGTCCTACGAGCAGTACTTC.

In its sample, this clonotype was seen many times. This chain's CDR3 is CASSLAGTQETQYF. The CDR3 DNA follows: TGTGCCAGCAGCTTAGCCGGGACCCAAGAGACCCAGTACTTC. The chain uses TRBV11-2 and TRBJ2-5; D may match TRBD1 or TRBD2 (5 bases each). The CDR3 runs to 14 residues. Deletions cut 1 base from V and 1 base from J, with 7 bases between. The germline CDR1 and CDR2 sequences are SGHAT and FQNNGV. The whole variable domain, remainder taken from reference TRBV11-2 and TRBJ2-5, is EAGVAQSPRYKIIEKRQSVAFWCNPISGHATLYWYQQILGQGPKLLIQFQNNGVVDDSQLPKDRFSAERLKGVDSTLKIQPAKLEDSAVYLCASSLAGTQETQYFGPGTRLLVL.

This clonotype has ten or more counts. This chain connects TRBV7-2 to TRBJ2-5, with 10 bases lining up with TRBD2. The CDR3 length is 14 residues. V dropped 5 bases and J dropped 4; count of bases not matched to a gene: 4. Germline lookup yields CDR1 SGHTA and CDR2 FQGNSA. CDR3 amino acids: CASSRTSGGETQYF. The DNA for the CDR3 is TGTGCCAGCAGCCGGACTAGCGGAGGAGAGACCCAGTACTTC.